The rows below give T cell receptor beta chains drawn from one sample of a study of blood T cell repertoires in COVID-19. Assay: immunoSEQ multiplex PCR; the TCRdb copy retains only in-frame clones and omits some. Among 99,000 or so clones listed, roughly nine tenths were seen once. The source material was peripheral blood. The source of these receptors is a human donor in a cohort sampled during active COVID-19. Both conserved end residues are part of each CDR3. A D gene is named only where the DNA matches it firmly. Expanded clones get a size class; other rows say once, few or many, or leave the size out.

cdr3_length	v_call	j_call	d_call	clone_size	cdr3_nt	cdr3_aa
14	TRBV4-1	TRBJ2-7	-	-	TGCGCCAGCAGCCAAGATCCGGTCTCCTACGAGCAGTACTTC	CASSQDPVSYEQYF
15	TRBV7-9	TRBJ1-2	TRBD1	-	TGTGCCAGCAGCTCAGGCCGGGACAGGTCTATAGGCTACACCTTC	CASSSGRDRSIGYTF
15	TRBV28	TRBJ2-3	TRBD2	once	TGTGCCAGCAGTGGGACTAGTTTTGTCACAGATACGCAGTATTTT	CASSGTSFVTDTQYF
12	TRBV6-5	TRBJ1-1	-	-	TGTGCCAGCAGGGGTATGTTCCTAGGCGCTTTCTTT	CASRGMFLGAFF
15	TRBV9	TRBJ2-5	-	-	TGTGCCAGCAGCGTAACTTCTCGCTTGCAAGAGACCCAGTACTTC	CASSVTSRLQETQYF
14	TRBV27	TRBJ2-7	TRBD1	-	TGTGCCAGCAGTTTTGGGACAGGGGGCTACGAGCAGTACTTC	CASSFGTGGYEQYF
14	TRBV28	TRBJ2-2	-	-	TGTGCCAGCAGTTTGTCAGAGAACACCGGGGAGCTGTTTTTT	CASSLSENTGELFF
15	TRBV6-1	TRBJ1-5	-	-	TGTGCCAGCAGTGACAGGGGTTCAAGCAATCAGCCCCAGCATTTT	CASSDRGSSNQPQHF
14	TRBV14	TRBJ2-5	-	-	TGTGCCAGCAGCCAATACGGGGGAGAGGAGACCCAGTACTTC	CASSQYGGEETQYF
15	TRBV3-1/TRBV3-2	TRBJ1-5	TRBD1	few	TGTGCCAGCAGCACCGGGACAGGGTTCAATCAGCCCCAGCATTTT	CASSTGTGFNQPQHF
16	TRBV5-1	TRBJ2-7	TRBD2	-	TGCGCCAGCAGCTTGGGCGGTAGCGGGAGGGCCTACGAGCAGTACTTC	CASSLGGSGRAYEQYF
17	TRBV5-8	TRBJ1-1	-	-	TGTGCCAGCAGCTTGGAGGTGGGGAGGGGCCCTAACACTGAAGCTTTCTTT	CASSLEVGRGPNTEAFF
15	TRBV7-3	TRBJ2-7	TRBD2	-	TGTGCCAGCAGCCCTGGGGGGGGAATGGCCTACGAGCAGTACTTC	CASSPGGGMAYEQYF
14	TRBV7-9	TRBJ1-2	TRBD1	-	TGTGCCAGCAGCCGACAGGGGCTCCCACATGGCTACACCTTC	CASSRQGLPHGYTF
14	TRBV5-8	TRBJ2-7	-	-	TGTGCCAGCAGCTTGAACTTCTATTCCTACGAGCAGTACTTC	CASSLNFYSYEQYF
14	TRBV27	TRBJ1-3	TRBD1	-	TGTGCCAGCAGTCCCGGGACAGGGGTGAACACCATATATTTT	CASSPGTGVNTIYF
15	TRBV18	TRBJ1-5	TRBD1	-	TGTGCCAGCTCACTGACAGGGGGCCCCGATCAGCCCCAGCATTTT	CASSLTGGPDQPQHF
12	TRBV15	TRBJ2-3	-	-	TGTGCCACCAGCAGACAGGGTGAAACGCAGTATTTT	CATSRQGETQYF
14	TRBV7-2	TRBJ2-1	-	-	TGTGCCAGCAGCTGGACAAATTCCCACAATGAGCAGTTCTTC	CASSWTNSHNEQFF
14	TRBV5-5	TRBJ1-1	TRBD1	-	TGTGCCAGCAGCCGACTGGACAGGGGGACTGAAGCTTTCTTT	CASSRLDRGTEAFF
13	TRBV30	TRBJ1-1	-	-	TGTGCCTGGAGTCTGGGGGCGGGCGCTGAAGCTTTCTTT	CAWSLGAGAEAFF
18	TRBV4-3	TRBJ2-1	TRBD2	once	TGCGCCAGCAGCCAGGATCCCCCCCCTAGCGGGCTCTACAATGAGCAGTTCTTC	CASSQDPPPSGLYNEQFF
16	TRBV4-3	TRBJ2-7	TRBD2	-	TGCGCCAGCAGCCAAGGAACTAGCGGGGGGGCGTGGGAGCAGTACTTC	CASSQGTSGGAWEQYF
18	TRBV13	TRBJ2-3	TRBD2	-	TGTGCCAGCAGCCCGGGGCTAACTAGCGGGGCTAGCACAGATACGCAGTATTTT	CASSPGLTSGASTDTQYF
12	TRBV25-1	TRBJ2-7	-	-	TGTGCCAGCAGCGGAGTCCACTACGAGCAGTACTTC	CASSGVHYEQYF
16	TRBV6-5	TRBJ1-1	TRBD1	-	TGTGCCAGCAGTTCGGGGACAGGGCTTTGGAGCACTGAAGCTTTCTTT	CASSSGTGLWSTEAFF
13	TRBV19	TRBJ1-1	-	once	TGTGCCAGTAGGGCGGGGGCGATCACTGAAGCTTTCTTT	CASRAGAITEAFF
13	TRBV14	TRBJ1-2	-	-	TGTGCCAGCAGCCAAGATTGGGGCTACGGCTACACCTTC	CASSQDWGYGYTF
14	TRBV19	TRBJ2-5	TRBD1	-	TGTGCCAGTAGTATCACAGGGGGGCGGGAGACCCAGTACTTC	CASSITGGRETQYF
16	TRBV9	TRBJ1-1	TRBD1	once	TGTGCCAGCAGCTTTAAGCAGGGGGCAGCGGCCACTGAAGCTTTCTTT	CASSFKQGAAATEAFF
15	TRBV14	TRBJ2-7	TRBD2	-	TGTGCCAGCAGCCACTCGCGGGAGGGCCCAGACGAGCAGTACTTC	CASSHSREGPDEQYF
13	TRBV7-9	TRBJ2-5	-	-	TGTGCCAGCAGCTTTGCTAGCCGAGAGACCCAGTACTTC	CASSFASRETQYF
14	TRBV25-1	TRBJ2-7	-	-	TGTGCCAGCAGTACCGACAGGGAGGCCTACGAGCAGTACTTC	CASSTDREAYEQYF
14	TRBV11-3	TRBJ1-5	TRBD1	-	TGTGCCAGCAGCTTACGACAGGGGACAGAGCCCCAGCATTTT	CASSLRQGTEPQHF
12	TRBV7-9	TRBJ2-7	-	-	TGTGCCAGCAGCCGGTCAGGATACGAGCAGTACTTC	CASSRSGYEQYF
15	TRBV7-9	TRBJ2-7	TRBD2	-	TGTGCCAGCACCCCGGGGACTAGCGGGGGTCACGAGCAGTACTTC	CASTPGTSGGHEQYF
17	TRBV3-1/TRBV3-2	TRBJ2-3	-	once	TGTGCCAGCAGCCAAGATCGCGCAGGACTGGGCACAGATACGCAGTATTTT	CASSQDRAGLGTDTQYF
12	TRBV28	TRBJ2-7	-	-	TGTGCCAGCAGTCAACAGGTCTACGAGCAGTACTTC	CASSQQVYEQYF
14	TRBV5-6	TRBJ1-4	-	-	TGTGCCAGCAGCCTGGGTTCTCCGGGGGAAAAACTGTTTTTT	CASSLGSPGEKLFF
14	TRBV9	TRBJ2-7	TRBD1	-	TGTGCCAGCAGCGTAGGGGACAGGGCCTACGAGCAGTACTTC	CASSVGDRAYEQYF
16	TRBV19	TRBJ2-1	TRBD1	-	TGTGCCAGTAGTATAGAAGGGACAGCCCTATACAATGAGCAGTTCTTC	CASSIEGTALYNEQFF
15	TRBV18	TRBJ2-5	TRBD1	-	TGTGCCAGCTCACTCCAAGGACAGGGACAAGAGACCCAGTACTTC	CASSLQGQGQETQYF
15	TRBV6-2/TRBV6-3	TRBJ1-1	-	few	TGTGCCAGCAGTTACTCCGTCAGTTCGAACACTGAAGCTTTCTTT	CASSYSVSSNTEAFF
14	TRBV7-6	TRBJ1-5	-	-	TGTGCCAGCAGCTCCCTCGGCGGGAATCAGCCCCAGCATTTT	CASSSLGGNQPQHF
14	TRBV19	TRBJ2-7	-	-	TGTGCCAGTAGTACTAGGGACACCAGCTACGAGCAGTACTTC	CASSTRDTSYEQYF
12	TRBV18	TRBJ2-1	-	-	TGTGCCAGCTCACCATATAGAGTTGAGCAGTTCTTC	CASSPYRVEQFF
16	TRBV3-1/TRBV3-2	TRBJ2-1	TRBD2	-	TGTGCCAGCAGCCAAGGCCGGGGAGGGTCCTACAATGAGCAGTTCTTC	CASSQGRGGSYNEQFF
15	TRBV13	TRBJ2-7	-	-	TGTGCCAGCAGCCGAACAGGGAGTACCACCTACGAGCAGTACTTC	CASSRTGSTTYEQYF
19	TRBV7-7	TRBJ2-7	TRBD1	-	TGTGCCAGCAGCACCCCCCGGGACAGGGGGGGTAGCCTAGTTTCGGAGCAGTACTTC	CASSTPRDRGGSLVSEQYF
18	TRBV4-1	TRBJ1-1	TRBD1	-	TGCGCCAGCAGCCAGGCAGGACAGGGCCTTACTGCGAACACTGAAGCTTTCTTT	CASSQAGQGLTANTEAFF
15	TRBV4-2	TRBJ2-7	TRBD2	few	TGTGCCAGCAGCCAAACTAGCGGGGGCTCCTACGAGCAGTACTTC	CASSQTSGGSYEQYF
18	TRBV4-1	TRBJ2-7	-	-	TGCGCCAGCAGCCAAATCTTCAATTTACCTAACCCGTCCTACGAGCAGTACTTC	CASSQIFNLPNPSYEQYF
15	TRBV30	TRBJ1-5	-	-	TGTGCCTGGACCTACGGAGGGCATAGCAATCAGCCCCAGCATTTT	CAWTYGGHSNQPQHF